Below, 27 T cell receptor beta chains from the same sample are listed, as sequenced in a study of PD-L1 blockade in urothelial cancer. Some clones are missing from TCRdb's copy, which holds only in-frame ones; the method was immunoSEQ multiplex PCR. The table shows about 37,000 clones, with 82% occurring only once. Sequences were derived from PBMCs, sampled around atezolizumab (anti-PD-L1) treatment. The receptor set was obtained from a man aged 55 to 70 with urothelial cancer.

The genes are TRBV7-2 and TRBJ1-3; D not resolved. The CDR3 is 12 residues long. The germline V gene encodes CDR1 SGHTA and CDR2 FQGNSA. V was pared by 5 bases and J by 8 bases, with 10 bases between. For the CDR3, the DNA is TGTGCCAGCAGCCTAGGGCGGGACACCATATATTTT. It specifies CASSLGRDTIYF.

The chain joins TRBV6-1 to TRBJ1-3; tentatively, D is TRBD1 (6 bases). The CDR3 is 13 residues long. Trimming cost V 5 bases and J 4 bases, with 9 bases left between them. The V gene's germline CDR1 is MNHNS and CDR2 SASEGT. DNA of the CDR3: TGTGCCAGCAGTCGGGGGGCAGGAAACACCATATATTTT. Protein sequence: CASSRGAGNTIYF.

CDR3 residues: CASSQTHRFEGNTIYF. In DNA, the CDR3 is TGTGCCAGCAGCCAGACACACCGGTTCGAGGGAAACACCATATATTTT. V usage is TRBV4-2 and J usage is TRBJ1-3, with no clear D. Between the trimmed V and J ends, which lost 3 bases and 4 bases, there was a span of 16 bases. Germline V CDR1 and CDR2: LGHNA, YNFKEQ. The CDR3 runs to 16 residues.

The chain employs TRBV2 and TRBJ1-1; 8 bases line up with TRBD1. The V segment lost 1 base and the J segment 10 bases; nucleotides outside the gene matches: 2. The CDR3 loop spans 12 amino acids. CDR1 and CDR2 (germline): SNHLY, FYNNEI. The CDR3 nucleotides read TGTGCCAGCAGTGAAGGACAGGGGAGAGCTTTCTTT. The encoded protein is CASSEGQGRAFF. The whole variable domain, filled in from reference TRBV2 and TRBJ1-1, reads EPEVTQTPSHQVTQMGQEVILRCVPISNHLYFYWYRQILGQKVEFLVSFYNNEISEKSEIFDDQFSVERPDGSNFTLKIRSTKLEDSAMYFCASSEGQGRAFFGQGTRLTVV.

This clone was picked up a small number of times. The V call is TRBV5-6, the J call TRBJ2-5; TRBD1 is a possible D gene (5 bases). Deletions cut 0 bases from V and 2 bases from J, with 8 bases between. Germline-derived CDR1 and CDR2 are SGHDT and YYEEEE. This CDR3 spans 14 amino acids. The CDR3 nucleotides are TGTGCCAGCAGCTTGGTAGGGGTGCAAGAGACCCAGTACTTC. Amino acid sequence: CASSLVGVQETQYF.

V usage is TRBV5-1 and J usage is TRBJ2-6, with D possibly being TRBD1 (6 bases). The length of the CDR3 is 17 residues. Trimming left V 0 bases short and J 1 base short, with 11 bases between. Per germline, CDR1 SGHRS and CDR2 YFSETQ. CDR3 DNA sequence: TGCGCCAGCAGCTTGGCCTCCCAGGGGTCTGGGGCCAACGTCCTGACTTTC. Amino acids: CASSLASQGSGANVLTF. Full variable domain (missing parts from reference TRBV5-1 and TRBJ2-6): KAGVTQTPRYLIKTRGQQVTLSCSPISGHRSVSWYQQTPGQGLQFLFEYFSETQRNKGNFPGRFSGRQFSNSRSEMNVSTLELGDSALYLCASSLASQGSGANVLTFGAGSRLTVL.

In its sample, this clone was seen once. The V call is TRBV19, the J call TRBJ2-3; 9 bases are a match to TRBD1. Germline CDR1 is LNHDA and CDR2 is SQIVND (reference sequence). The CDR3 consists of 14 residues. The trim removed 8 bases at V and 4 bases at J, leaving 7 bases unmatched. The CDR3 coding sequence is TGTGCCAGTGGCCGGGACAGGGTGGCAGATACGCAGTATTTT. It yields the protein CASGRDRVADTQYF.

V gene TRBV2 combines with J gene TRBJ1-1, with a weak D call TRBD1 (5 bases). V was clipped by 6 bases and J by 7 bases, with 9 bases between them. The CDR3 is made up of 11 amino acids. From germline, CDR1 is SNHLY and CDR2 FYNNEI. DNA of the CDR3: TGTGCCAGCAGACGACAGTATGAAGCTTTCTTT. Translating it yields CASRRQYEAFF.

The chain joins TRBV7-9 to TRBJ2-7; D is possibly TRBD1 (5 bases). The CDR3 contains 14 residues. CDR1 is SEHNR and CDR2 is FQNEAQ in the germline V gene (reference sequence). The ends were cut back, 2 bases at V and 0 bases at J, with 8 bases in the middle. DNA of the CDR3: TGTGCCAGCAGCTTATCGACAGTCTCCTACGAGCAGTACTTC. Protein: CASSLSTVSYEQYF.

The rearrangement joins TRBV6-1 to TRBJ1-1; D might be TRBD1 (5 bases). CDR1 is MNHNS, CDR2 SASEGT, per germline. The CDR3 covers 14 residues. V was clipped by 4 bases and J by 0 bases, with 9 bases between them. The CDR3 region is CASSGQIMNTEAFF. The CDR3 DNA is TGTGCCAGCAGTGGACAGATAATGAACACTGAAGCTTTCTTT.

The CDR3 reads CASGRLREGGYTQYF. CDR3 DNA sequence: TGTGCCAGCGGCCGGTTGAGGGAGGGAGGCTATACGCAGTATTTT. The rearrangement links TRBV7-9 to TRBJ2-3, with 7 positions matching TRBD2. CDR3 length: 15 amino acids. The junction had 15 bases not matched to a gene; V was cut back by 8 bases and J by 7 bases. The germline CDR1 and CDR2 sequences are SEHNR and FQNEAQ (reference sequence).

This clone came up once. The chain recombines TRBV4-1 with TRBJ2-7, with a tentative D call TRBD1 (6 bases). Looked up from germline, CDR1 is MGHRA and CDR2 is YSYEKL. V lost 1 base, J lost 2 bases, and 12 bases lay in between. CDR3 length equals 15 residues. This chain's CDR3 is CASSQGPQGTYEQYF. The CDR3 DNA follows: TGCGCCAGCAGCCAAGGCCCGCAGGGGACCTACGAGCAGTACTTC.

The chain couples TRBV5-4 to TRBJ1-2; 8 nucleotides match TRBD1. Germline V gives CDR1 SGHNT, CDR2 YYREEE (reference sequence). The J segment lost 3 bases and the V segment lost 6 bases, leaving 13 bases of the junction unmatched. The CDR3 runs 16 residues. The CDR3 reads CASTFGQGGLYYGYTF. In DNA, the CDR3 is TGTGCCAGCACCTTTGGACAGGGAGGGTTGTACTATGGCTACACCTTC.

The CDR3 reads CASSSSGGETQYF. The CDR3 bases are TGTGCCAGTTCCTCTAGCGGGGGGGAGACCCAGTACTTC. V is TRBV6-5 and J is TRBJ2-5, with 11 bases identical to TRBD2. The germline gives CDR1 MNHEY, CDR2 SVGAGI. The CDR3 totals 13 residues. The trim removed 9 bases at V and 5 bases at J, leaving 5 bases unmatched.

As DNA, the CDR3 is TGTGCCAGCTCCCCCGTGGGGCATCAGCCCCAGCATTTT. As protein: CASSPVGHQPQHF. This chain joins TRBV6-5 and TRBJ1-5, with a tentative D call TRBD1 (5 bases). The CDR3 has 13 amino acids. V was clipped by 8 bases and J by 5 bases, with 13 bases between them. Germline V gives CDR1 MNHEY, CDR2 SVGAGI.

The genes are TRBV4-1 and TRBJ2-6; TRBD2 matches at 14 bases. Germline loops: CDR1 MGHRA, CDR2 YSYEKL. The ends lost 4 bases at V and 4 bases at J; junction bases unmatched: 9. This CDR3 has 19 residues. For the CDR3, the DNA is TGCGCCAGCAGCCCGAGACTAGCGGGGGGGCCGAGGGGGGCCAACGTCCTGACTTTC. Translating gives CASSPRLAGGPRGANVLTF.

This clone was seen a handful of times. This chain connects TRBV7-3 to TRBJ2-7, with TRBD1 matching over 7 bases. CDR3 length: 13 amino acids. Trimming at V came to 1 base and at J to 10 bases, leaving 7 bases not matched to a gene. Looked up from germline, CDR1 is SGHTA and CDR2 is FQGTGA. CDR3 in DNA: TGTGCCAGCAGCTTAAATTCAGGGGGAGTACAGTACTTC. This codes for CASSLNSGGVQYF.

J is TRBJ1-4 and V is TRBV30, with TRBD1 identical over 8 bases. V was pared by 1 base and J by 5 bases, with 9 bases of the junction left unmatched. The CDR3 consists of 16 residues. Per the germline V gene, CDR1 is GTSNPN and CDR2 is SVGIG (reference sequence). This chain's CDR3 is CAWSGKGQGANEKLFF. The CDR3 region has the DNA TGTGCCTGGAGTGGCAAAGGACAGGGCGCAAATGAAAAACTGTTTTTT.

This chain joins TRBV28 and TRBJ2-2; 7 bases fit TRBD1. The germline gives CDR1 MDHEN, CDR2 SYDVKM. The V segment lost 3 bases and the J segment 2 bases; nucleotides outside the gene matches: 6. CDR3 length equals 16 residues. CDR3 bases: TGTGCCAGCAGTTTCTCCGGGACAGCCAACACCGGGGAGCTGTTTTTT. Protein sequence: CASSFSGTANTGELFF.

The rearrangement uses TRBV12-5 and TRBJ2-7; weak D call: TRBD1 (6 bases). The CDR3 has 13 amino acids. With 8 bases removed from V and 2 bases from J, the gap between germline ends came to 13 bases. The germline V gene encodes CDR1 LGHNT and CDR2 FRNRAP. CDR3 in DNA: TGTGCTAGTCTAGGGACACCAGCCTACGAGCAGTACTTC. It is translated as CASLGTPAYEQYF.

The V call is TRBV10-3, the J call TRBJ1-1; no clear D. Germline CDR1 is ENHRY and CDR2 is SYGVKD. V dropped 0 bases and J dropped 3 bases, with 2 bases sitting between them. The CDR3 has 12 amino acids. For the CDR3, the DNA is TGTGCCATCAGTGAGTCCGACACTGAAGCTTTCTTT. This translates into CAISESDTEAFF.

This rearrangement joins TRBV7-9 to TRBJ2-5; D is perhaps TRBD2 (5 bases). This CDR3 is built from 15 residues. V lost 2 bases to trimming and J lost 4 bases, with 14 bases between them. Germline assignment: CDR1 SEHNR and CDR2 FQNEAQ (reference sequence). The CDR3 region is CASSLTGSSGETQYF. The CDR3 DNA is TGTGCCAGCAGCTTAACGGGGAGCTCGGGAGAGACCCAGTACTTC.

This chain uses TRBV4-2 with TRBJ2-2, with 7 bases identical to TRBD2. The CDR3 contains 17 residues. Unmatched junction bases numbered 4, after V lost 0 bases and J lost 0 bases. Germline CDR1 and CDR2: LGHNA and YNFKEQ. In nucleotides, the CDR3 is TGTGCCAGCAGCCAAGAGAGCGGGGCCACGAACACCGGGGAGCTGTTTTTT. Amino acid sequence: CASSQESGATNTGELFF.

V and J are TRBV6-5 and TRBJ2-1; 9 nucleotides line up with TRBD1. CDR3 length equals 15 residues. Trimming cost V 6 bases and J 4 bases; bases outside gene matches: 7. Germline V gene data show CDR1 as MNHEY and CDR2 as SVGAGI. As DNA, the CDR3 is TGTGCCAGCAGCCGACCGGGACAGGGTTACAATGAGCAGTTCTTC. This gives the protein CASSRPGQGYNEQFF.

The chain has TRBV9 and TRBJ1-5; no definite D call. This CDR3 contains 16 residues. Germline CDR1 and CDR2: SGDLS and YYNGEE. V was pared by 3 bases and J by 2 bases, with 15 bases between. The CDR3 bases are TGTGCCAGCAGCGGACTTAGGTGGTGTGGCAATCAGCCCCAGCATTTT. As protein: CASSGLRWCGNQPQHF.

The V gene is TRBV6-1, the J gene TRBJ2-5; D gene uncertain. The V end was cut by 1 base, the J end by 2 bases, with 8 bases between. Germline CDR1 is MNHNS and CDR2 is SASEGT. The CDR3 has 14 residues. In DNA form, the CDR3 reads TGTGCCAGCAGTGAAGACAGAAATCAAGAGACCCAGTACTTC. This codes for CASSEDRNQETQYF.

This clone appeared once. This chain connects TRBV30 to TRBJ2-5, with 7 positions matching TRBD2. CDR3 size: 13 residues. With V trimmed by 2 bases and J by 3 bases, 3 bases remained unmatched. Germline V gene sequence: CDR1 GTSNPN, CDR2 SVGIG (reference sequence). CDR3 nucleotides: TGTGCCTGGAGTAAGGCGGGGGAAGAGACCCAGTACTTC. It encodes CAWSKAGEETQYF.